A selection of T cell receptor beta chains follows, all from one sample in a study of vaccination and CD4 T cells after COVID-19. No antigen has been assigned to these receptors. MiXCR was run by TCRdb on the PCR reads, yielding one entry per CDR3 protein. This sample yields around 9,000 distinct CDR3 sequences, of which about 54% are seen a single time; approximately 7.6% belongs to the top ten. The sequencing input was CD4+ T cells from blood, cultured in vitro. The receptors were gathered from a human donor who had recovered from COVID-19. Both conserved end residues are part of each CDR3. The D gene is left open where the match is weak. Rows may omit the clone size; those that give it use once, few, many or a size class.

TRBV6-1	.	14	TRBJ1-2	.	CASKLIPGAAGYTF	TGTGCCAGCAAGCTGATACCGGGGGCCGCCGGCTACACCTTC
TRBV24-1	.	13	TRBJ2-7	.	CATSEPPSYEQYF	TGTGCCACCAGTGAGCCCCCCTCCTACGAGCAGTACTTC
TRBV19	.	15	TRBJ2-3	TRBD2	CASSIFAGGTDTQYF	TGTGCCAGTAGTATATTTGCGGGGGGCACAGATACGCAGTATTTT
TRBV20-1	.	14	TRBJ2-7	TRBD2	CSGKTSGRGNEQYF	TGCAGTGGCAAGACTAGCGGGAGGGGGAACGAGCAGTACTTC
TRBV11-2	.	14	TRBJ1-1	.	CASSPAGTPTEAFF	TGTGCCAGCAGCCCAGCAGGGACACCTACTGAAGCTTTCTTT
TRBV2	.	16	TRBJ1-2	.	CASSGGGANGDYGYTF	TGTGCCAGCAGTGGGGGTGGAGCAAACGGGGACTATGGCTACACCTTC
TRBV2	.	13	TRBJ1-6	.	CASSDSTGNPLHF	TGTGCCAGCAGTGATTCAACAGGGAACCCCCTCCACTTT
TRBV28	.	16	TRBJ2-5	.	CASSAHISATSETQYF	TGTGCCAGCAGTGCTCATATCTCTGCGACCTCAGAGACCCAGTACTTC
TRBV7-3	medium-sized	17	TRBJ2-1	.	CASSLRPGGGGADEQFF	TGTGCCAGCAGCCTGAGACCGGGCGGAGGGGGTGCTGATGAGCAGTTCTTC
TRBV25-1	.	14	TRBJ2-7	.	CASSQPGLTYEQYF	TGTGCCAGCAGCCAACCGGGACTTACCTACGAGCAGTACTTC
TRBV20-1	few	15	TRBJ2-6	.	CSAAHAGQMANVLTF	TGCAGTGCTGCCCATGCAGGGCAGATGGCCAACGTCCTGACTTTC
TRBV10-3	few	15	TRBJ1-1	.	CATKDLQVSGTEAFF	TGTGCCACCAAAGACTTACAGGTGAGTGGCACTGAAGCTTTCTTT
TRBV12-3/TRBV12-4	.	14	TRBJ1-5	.	CASSLRQGNQPQHF	TGTGCCAGCAGTCTAAGACAGGGCAATCAGCCCCAGCATTTT
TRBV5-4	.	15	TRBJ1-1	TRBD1	CASSSLTDRGGEAFF	TGTGCCAGCAGCTCCCTGACCGACAGGGGGGGTGAAGCTTTCTTT
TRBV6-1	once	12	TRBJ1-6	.	CASSQHRSPLHF	TGTGCCAGCAGTCAGCACCGCTCACCCCTCCACTTT
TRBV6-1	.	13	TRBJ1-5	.	CASSEMGSQPQHF	TGTGCCAGCAGTGAAATGGGGAGTCAGCCCCAGCATTTT
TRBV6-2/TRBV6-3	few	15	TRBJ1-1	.	CASSKSGFWDTEAFF	TGTGCCAGCAGTAAATCCGGGTTTTGGGACACTGAAGCTTTCTTT
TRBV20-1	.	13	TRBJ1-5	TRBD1	CSAGQGVEQPQHF	TGCAGTGCTGGGCAGGGGGTAGAGCAGCCCCAGCATTTT
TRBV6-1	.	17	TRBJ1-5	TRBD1	CASSTLGQVRSNQPQHF	TGTGCCAGCAGTACCCTAGGACAGGTTCGGAGCAATCAGCCCCAGCATTTT
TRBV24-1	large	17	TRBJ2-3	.	CATSDLPGRMSTDTQYF	TGTGCCACCAGTGATTTGCCAGGCAGGATGAGCACAGATACGCAGTATTTT
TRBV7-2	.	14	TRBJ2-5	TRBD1	CASSPRQGAETQYF	TGTGCCAGCAGCCCCCGACAGGGGGCCGAGACCCAGTACTTC
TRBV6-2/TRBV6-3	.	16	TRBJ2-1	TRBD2	CASSYGAGGPYNEQFF	TGTGCCAGCAGTTACGGGGCGGGGGGGCCCTACAATGAGCAGTTCTTC
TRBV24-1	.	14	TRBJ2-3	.	CATMNSESRDTQYF	TGTGCCACCATGAATTCGGAGAGTCGGGATACGCAGTATTTT
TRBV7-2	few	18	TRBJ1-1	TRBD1	CASSPKPGRGRTNTEAFF	TGTGCCAGCAGCCCGAAGCCTGGCAGGGGGCGAACAAACACTGAAGCTTTCTTT
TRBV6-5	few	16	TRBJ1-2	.	CASSYSNPGLEGGYTF	TGTGCCAGCAGTTACTCGAATCCAGGCCTCGAGGGTGGCTACACCTTC
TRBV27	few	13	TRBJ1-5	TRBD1	CASSLDRAQPQHF	TGTGCCAGCAGTTTAGACAGGGCACAGCCCCAGCATTTT
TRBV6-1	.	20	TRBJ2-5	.	CASSEPPHGRRRQSFETQYF	TGTGCCAGCAGTGAGCCACCTCATGGCAGGCGACGACAGTCCTTCGAGACCCAGTACTTC
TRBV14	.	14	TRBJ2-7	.	CASSGYLSSYEQYF	TGTGCCAGCAGTGGCTACCTGAGCTCCTACGAGCAGTACTTC
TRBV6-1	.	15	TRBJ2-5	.	CASSEWGRDEETQYF	TGTGCCAGCAGTGAATGGGGCAGAGATGAAGAGACCCAGTACTTC
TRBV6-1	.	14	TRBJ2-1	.	CASSDPPGANEQFF	TGTGCCAGCAGCGATCCTCCAGGGGCGAATGAGCAGTTCTTC
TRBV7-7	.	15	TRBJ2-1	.	CASSSSPGDPNEQFF	TGTGCTAGCAGCTCTTCTCCCGGGGACCCCAATGAGCAGTTCTTC
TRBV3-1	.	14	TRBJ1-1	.	CASSPAGSGTEAFF	TGTGCCAGCAGCCCCGCTGGGTCTGGCACTGAAGCTTTCTTT
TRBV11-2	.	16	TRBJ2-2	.	CASSLESGRNTGELFF	TGTGCCAGCAGCTTAGAGTCGGGGCGGAACACCGGGGAGCTGTTTTTT
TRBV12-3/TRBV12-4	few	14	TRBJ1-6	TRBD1	CANSSGQYNSPLHF	TGTGCCAACTCGTCGGGACAGTATAATTCACCCCTCCACTTT
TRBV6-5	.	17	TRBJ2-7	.	CASSYSLNLYTPYEQYF	TGTGCCAGCAGTTACTCGTTGAACCTTTACACACCCTACGAGCAGTACTTC
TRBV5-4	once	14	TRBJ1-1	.	CASSYQQGGPEAFF	TGTGCCAGCAGCTACCAGCAGGGAGGGCCTGAAGCTTTCTTT
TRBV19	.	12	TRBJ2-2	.	CASKKETGELFF	TGTGCCAGTAAAAAGGAAACCGGGGAGCTGTTTTTT
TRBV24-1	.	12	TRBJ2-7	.	CATRGRLGEQYF	TGTGCCACTAGGGGACGGCTCGGCGAGCAGTACTTC
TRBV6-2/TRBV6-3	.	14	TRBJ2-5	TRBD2	CASSHPSGGETQYF	TGTGCCAGCAGCCATCCTAGCGGGGGAGAGACCCAGTACTTC
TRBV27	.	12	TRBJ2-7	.	CASSDPRGEQYF	TGTGCCAGCAGTGATCCAAGGGGCGAGCAGTACTTC